This is a list of T cell receptor beta chains from one sample in a study of PD-1 blockade in classical Hodgkin lymphoma. TCRdb's copy holds only in-frame clones and misses some; the assay was immunoSEQ multiplex PCR. This table has around 99,000 clones, 81% appearing once. This specimen was peripheral blood mononuclear cells (PBMCs), taken before the second cycle of nivolumab. The receptors come from a human donor with classical Hodgkin lymphoma. The CDR3 runs from the conserved cysteine through the conserved F or W. A D gene is named only where the DNA matches it firmly. For some rows the clone size is stated as once, few or many, or as a class when expanded; others skip it.

>NA|NA|TRBV5-1|TRBJ2-7
TGCGCCAGCAGCTTGGATGGGTGGGGCTCCTACGAGCAGTACTTC
CASSLDGWGSYEQYF
>NA|NA|TRBV6-1|TRBJ2-6
TGTGCCAGCAGTGAAGCGAAAACAGGGCAGGCTGGGGCCAACGTCCTGACTTTC
CASSEAKTGQAGANVLTF
>NA|NA|TRBV6-1|TRBJ1-5
TGTGCCACAGACTTTGGCAATCAGCCCCAGCATTTT
CATDFGNQPQHF
>TRBD1|few|TRBV9|TRBJ1-4
TGTGCCAGCAGCCAGGGGGCTCTCGGTGAAAAACTGTTTTTT
CASSQGALGEKLFF
>NA|NA|TRBV28|TRBJ2-1
TGTGCCAGCAGATGGGGACTCTTCGGTTACAATGAGCAGTTCTTC
CASRWGLFGYNEQFF
>TRBD2|NA|TRBV5-1|TRBJ2-1
TGCGCCAGCAGCTTCGTCCCTAGCGGGGGAAATGAGCAGTTCTTC
CASSFVPSGGNEQFF
>TRBD2|NA|TRBV6-6|TRBJ2-5
TGTGCCGCCGGGGGGGCTAGCGGGAGGCAAGAGACCCAGTACTTC
CAAGGASGRQETQYF
>NA|NA|TRBV10-3|TRBJ1-1
TGTGCCATCAGCCAGACAGTGAACACTGAAGCTTTCTTT
CAISQTVNTEAFF
>TRBD2|NA|TRBV18|TRBJ2-1
TGTGCCAGCTCACCACTCTTACTAGCGGGAGGGGCGGTTGAGCAGTTCTTC
CASSPLLLAGGAVEQFF
>NA|NA|TRBV5-1|TRBJ2-1
TGCGCCAGCAGCTTGGCGGCTAGGGTCGCCTACAATGAGCAGTTCTTC
CASSLAARVAYNEQFF
>TRBD1|NA|TRBV11-2|TRBJ2-1
TGTGCCAGCAGGACATCGACAGGGCGTATCAATGAGCAGTTCTTC
CASRTSTGRINEQFF
>NA|NA|TRBV28|TRBJ2-3
TGTGCCAGCAGACCCGGGTTGGGTCGTAGCACAGATACGCAGTATTTT
CASRPGLGRSTDTQYF
>NA|NA|TRBV6-5|TRBJ1-3
TGTGCCACCGTAGATGGAAACACCATATATTTT
CATVDGNTIYF
>NA|once|TRBV11-2|TRBJ2-5
TGTGCCAGCAGCCTTGGGGGAAGCCCAGAGACCCAGTACTTC
CASSLGGSPETQYF
>NA|few|TRBV20-1|TRBJ1-1
TGCAGTGCTAATCGGGCCTTAGCTTTCTTT
CSANRALAFF
>TRBD1|NA|TRBV6-5|TRBJ1-1
TGTGCCAGCAGTTACTCGAGAGGGGGCTCGATCGGTGAAGCTTTCTTT
CASSYSRGGSIGEAFF
>TRBD2|NA|TRBV13|TRBJ2-7
TGTGCCAGCAGCCTTGGACTAGCGGGAGCGTCGGACGAGCAGTACTTC
CASSLGLAGASDEQYF
>TRBD2|NA|TRBV11-2|TRBJ2-3
TGTGCCAGCAGCTTACTAGCGGGAGGGACAGATACGCAGTATTTT
CASSLLAGGTDTQYF
>NA|NA|TRBV28|TRBJ2-1
TGTGCCAGCAGTTTAGTTGGCAATGAGCAGTTCTTC
CASSLVGNEQFF
>TRBD1|NA|TRBV6-5|TRBJ2-3
TGTGCCAGCAGTTCCGTGGGACAGAGCACAGATACGCAGTATTTT
CASSSVGQSTDTQYF
>NA|NA|TRBV5-1|TRBJ1-5
TGCGCCAGCAGCTTGGTCGTAGGGCAGCCCCAGCATTTT
CASSLVVGQPQHF
>NA|NA|TRBV30|TRBJ2-1
TGTGCCTGGAGCGCAGGGGTTTACAATGAGCAGTTCTTC
CAWSAGVYNEQFF